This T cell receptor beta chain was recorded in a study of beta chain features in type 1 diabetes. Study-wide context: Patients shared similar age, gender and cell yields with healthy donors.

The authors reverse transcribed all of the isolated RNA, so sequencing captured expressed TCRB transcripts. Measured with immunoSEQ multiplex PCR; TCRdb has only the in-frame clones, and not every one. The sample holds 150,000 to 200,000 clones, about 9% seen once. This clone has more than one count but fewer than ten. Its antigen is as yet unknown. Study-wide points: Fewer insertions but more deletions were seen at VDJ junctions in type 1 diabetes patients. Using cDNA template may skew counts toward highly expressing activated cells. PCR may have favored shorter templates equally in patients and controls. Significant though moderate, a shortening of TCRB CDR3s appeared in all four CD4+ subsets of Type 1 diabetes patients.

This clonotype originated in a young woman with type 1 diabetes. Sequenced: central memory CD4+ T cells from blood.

The CDR3 DNA follows: TGTGCCAGCAGCTTAGGCGCCGGCAGGGACATCGCTGAAGCTTTCTTT. It codes for CASSLGAGRDIAEAFF. The chain is built from TRBV7-9 and TRBJ1-1; possibly TRBD1 for D (6 bases). This CDR3 spans 16 amino acids. The V gene lost 1 base and the J gene lost 6 bases, with 18 bases spanning the gap. In germline, CDR1 is SEHNR, CDR2 FQNEAQ (reference sequence).